The rows below give T cell receptor beta chains drawn from one sample of a study of shared clonotypes between healthy human individuals. Using immunoSEQ multiplex PCR, the repertoire was profiled, and TCRdb retains in-frame clones only, with some absent. This table holds some 2.4 million clones, over 85% found once. The sample consisted of naive CD4+ T cells from PBMCs. These receptor sequences come from a man aged 18 to 30 in good health. Some clones in this sample may be carry-over from other donors' samples. Each CDR3 is given with its conserved first and last residue. D genes are given only for firm matches. Rows give clone size only sometimes, using once, few, many, or a class for an expanded clone.

TRBV28	-	-	TRBJ2-7	TGTGCCAGCAGAGAGCCTTGGGGGAAGGGGGAGCAGTACTTC	CASREPWGKGEQYF
TRBV28	TRBD2	-	TRBJ2-3	TGTGCCAGCAGCACACTAGCGGGCGGGCGGGGGCCCACAGATACGCAGTATTTT	CASSTLAGGRGPTDTQYF
TRBV4-1	TRBD2	-	TRBJ2-1	TGCGCCAGCAGCCAAGAATCGGGACTAGCGCACTCCTACAATGAGCAGTTCTTC	CASSQESGLAHSYNEQFF
TRBV28	-	-	TRBJ1-1	TGTGCCAGCGGGTCCGGGGCCCTGAACACTGAAGCTTTCTTT	CASGSGALNTEAFF
TRBV27	-	-	TRBJ1-1	TGTGCCAGCAGATACAGGCTTATGAACACTGAAGCTTTCTTT	CASRYRLMNTEAFF
TRBV6-5	TRBD1	-	TRBJ1-5	TGTGCCAGCAGCTATCAGGGACAGGGAAATCAGCCCCAGCATTTT	CASSYQGQGNQPQHF
TRBV28	-	-	TRBJ1-5	TGTGCCAGCAGCCCTTCCGAGAGACCTAGCAATCAGCCCCAGCATTTT	CASSPSERPSNQPQHF
TRBV4-1	-	-	TRBJ2-5	TGCGCCAGCAGCGAAAAAGGGAGTTGGGGGGAGACCCAGTACTTC	CASSEKGSWGETQYF
TRBV5-4	-	-	TRBJ2-7	TGTGCCAGCAGCTGGTTGGCGGGGATCCCCTACGAGCAGTACTTC	CASSWLAGIPYEQYF
TRBV9	TRBD1	-	TRBJ2-2	TGTGCCAGCAGCGTAACAGGGGACCCCACCGGGGAGCTGTTTTTT	CASSVTGDPTGELFF
TRBV7-9	TRBD1	-	TRBJ1-3	TGTGCCAGCAGCCCTCTCCCCCCAGGGGGCGGTGGAAACACCATATATTTT	CASSPLPPGGGGNTIYF
TRBV2	-	-	TRBJ2-5	TGTGCCAGCAGTGAATTTGGGGTTAGGGAGACCCAGTACTTC	CASSEFGVRETQYF
TRBV6-1	-	once	TRBJ2-7	TGTGCCAGCTGCGAGGGACCGTCCTACGAGCAGTACTTC	CASCEGPSYEQYF
TRBV6-5	-	-	TRBJ1-6	TGTGCCAGCAGGGATCAGGGGAATAATTCACCCCTCCACTTT	CASRDQGNNSPLHF
TRBV30	TRBD1	-	TRBJ1-1	TGTGCCGCCCGGAGGGGGCTAAACACTGAAGCTTTCTTT	CAARRGLNTEAFF
TRBV7-9	TRBD1	few	TRBJ1-5	TGTGCCAGCAGTTGGGGGACAGGGATTCAGCCCCAGCATTTT	CASSWGTGIQPQHF
TRBV2	-	-	TRBJ2-5	TGTGCCAGCAGTGGCATATCAGAGACCCAGTACTTC	CASSGISETQYF
TRBV29-1	TRBD2	-	TRBJ2-1	TGCAGCGTGAGGCGGGAGGGCCAGAATGAGCAGTTCTTC	CSVRREGQNEQFF
TRBV6-5	TRBD1	-	TRBJ2-7	TGTGCCAGCAGAGACGGACAGGGCGACTCCTACGAGCAGTACTTC	CASRDGQGDSYEQYF
TRBV6-6	-	once	TRBJ2-7	TGTGCCAGCAGTCATCGGACCTCGGGAGAGCAGTACTTC	CASSHRTSGEQYF
TRBV7-2	-	-	TRBJ2-3	TGTGCCAGCAGCTTAGAGAGGTTGCGGGGCCAGTATTTT	CASSLERLRGQYF
TRBV7-6	TRBD2	-	TRBJ2-1	TGTGCCAGCAGCTTTGTAGGCGGGAGCTCCTACAATGAGCAGTTCTTC	CASSFVGGSSYNEQFF
TRBV7-9	-	-	TRBJ2-1	TGTGCCAGCAGCTTAGGGGTGGGAGCTCCAAATGAGCAGTTCTTC	CASSLGVGAPNEQFF
TRBV5-1	-	-	TRBJ1-2	TGCGCCAGCAGCTCTTCTGGGGGGCGCACCGGTAACTATGGCTACACCTTC	CASSSSGGRTGNYGYTF
TRBV7-9	-	-	TRBJ2-5	TGTGCCAGCAGCTTAGGACTATATCCGTACCAAGAGACCCAGTACTTC	CASSLGLYPYQETQYF
TRBV10-3	-	-	TRBJ2-7	TGTGCCATCAGTGGGACAGCCGTCTCCTACGAGCAGTACTTC	CAISGTAVSYEQYF
TRBV27	-	once	TRBJ1-1	TGTGCCAGCAGTTTATCAAATCGTATGAACACTGAAGCTTTCTTT	CASSLSNRMNTEAFF
TRBV19	TRBD1	-	TRBJ2-5	TGTGCCAGTAGTATGCGACAGGGTATAGAGACCCAGTACTTC	CASSMRQGIETQYF
TRBV18	TRBD2	-	TRBJ2-5	TGTGCCAGCTCACCAAGACTAGCGGAAGAGACCCAGTACTTC	CASSPRLAEETQYF
TRBV4-2	TRBD2	-	TRBJ2-3	TGTGCCAGCAGCCAGCCACTGGAACTAGCGGGGGGGATGGGCACAGATACGCAGTATTTT	CASSQPLELAGGMGTDTQYF